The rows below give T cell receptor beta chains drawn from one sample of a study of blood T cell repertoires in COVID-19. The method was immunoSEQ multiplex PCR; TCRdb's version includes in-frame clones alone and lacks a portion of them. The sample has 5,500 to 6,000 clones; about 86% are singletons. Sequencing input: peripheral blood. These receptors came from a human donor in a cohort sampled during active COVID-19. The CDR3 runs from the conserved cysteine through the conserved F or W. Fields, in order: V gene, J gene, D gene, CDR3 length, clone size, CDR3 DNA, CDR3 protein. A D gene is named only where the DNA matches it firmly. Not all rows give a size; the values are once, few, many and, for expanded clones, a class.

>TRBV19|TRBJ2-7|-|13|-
TGTGCCAGTAGTTTCGGTCCTAAATACGAGCAGTACTTC
CASSFGPKYEQYF
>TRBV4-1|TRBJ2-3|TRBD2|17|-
TGCGCCAGCAGCCAAGATTTACTAGCGGGGGCCACAGATACGCAGTATTTT
CASSQDLLAGATDTQYF
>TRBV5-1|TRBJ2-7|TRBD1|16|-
TGCGCCAGCAGCTCAAGGACAGGCCAAGCTTCCTACGAGCAGTACTTC
CASSSRTGQASYEQYF
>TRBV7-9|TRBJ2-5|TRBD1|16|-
TGTGCCAGCGTTGCCCGGGGCAGGGGGCGCCAAGAGACCCAGTACTTC
CASVARGRGRQETQYF
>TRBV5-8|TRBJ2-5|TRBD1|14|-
TGTGCCAGCTCAAGGGGGCGTTTCGGAGAGACCCAGTACTTC
CASSRGRFGETQYF
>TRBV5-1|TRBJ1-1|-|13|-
TGCGCCAGCAGCCGGGGACAGAACACTGAAGCTTTCTTT
CASSRGQNTEAFF
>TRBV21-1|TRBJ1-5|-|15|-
TGTGCCAGCTCTAACAGGGGGAGGATAAGTCAGCCCCAGCATTTT
CASSNRGRISQPQHF
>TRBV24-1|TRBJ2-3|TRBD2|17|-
TGTGCCACCAGTGATTTGTCGAGACTAGCGGATTGGGATACGCAGTATTTT
CATSDLSRLADWDTQYF
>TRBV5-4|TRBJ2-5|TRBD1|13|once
TGTGCCAGCACCGACAGGGGGCAAGAGACCCAGTACTTC
CASTDRGQETQYF
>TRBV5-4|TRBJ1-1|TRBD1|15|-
TGTGCCAGCAGCTTGGGGGACAGGGAAGTGGCTGAAGCTTTCTTT
CASSLGDREVAEAFF
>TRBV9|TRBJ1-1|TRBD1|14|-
TGTGCCAGCAGCTTCAGGGGGGAAGACACTGAAGCTTTCTTT
CASSFRGEDTEAFF
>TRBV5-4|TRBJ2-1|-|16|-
TGTGCCAGCAGCTTGGGGGCTGGGTATGCTTACAATGAGCAGTTCTTC
CASSLGAGYAYNEQFF
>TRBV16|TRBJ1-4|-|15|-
TGTGCCAGCAGCCAATCCAGCAGGGTGAATGAAAAACTGTTTTTT
CASSQSSRVNEKLFF
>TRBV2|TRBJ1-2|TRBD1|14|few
TGTGCCAGCAGTAGGACAGGGGACTATTATGGCTACACCTTC
CASSRTGDYYGYTF
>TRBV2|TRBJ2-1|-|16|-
TGTGCCAGCAGTGAATCAATACTCGCCTCCTACAATGAGCAGTTCTTC
CASSESILASYNEQFF
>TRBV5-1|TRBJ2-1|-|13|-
TGCGCCAGCAGCTTAAGGAGTTTCAATGAGCAGTTCTTC
CASSLRSFNEQFF
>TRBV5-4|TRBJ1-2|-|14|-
TGTGCCAGCAGCTCGACAGTACTAAACTATGGCTACACCTTC
CASSSTVLNYGYTF
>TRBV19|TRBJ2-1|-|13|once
TGTGCCAGTAGTGCAACAGGGAACAATGAGCAGTTCTTC
CASSATGNNEQFF
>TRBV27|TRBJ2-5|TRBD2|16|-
TGTGCCAGCAGCCCCGGGACTAGCGGCGTCGGTGAGACCCAGTACTTC
CASSPGTSGVGETQYF
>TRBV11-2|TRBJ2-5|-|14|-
TGTGCCAGCAGCTATGACACCATCCAAGAGACCCAGTACTTC
CASSYDTIQETQYF
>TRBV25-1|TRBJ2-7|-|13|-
TGTGCCAGCACACCCGACAGTTCCTACGAGCAGTACTTC
CASTPDSSYEQYF
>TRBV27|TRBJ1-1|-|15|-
TGTGCCAGCAGCGTGGACAGCTTTGGAAGAACTGAAGCTTTCTTT
CASSVDSFGRTEAFF
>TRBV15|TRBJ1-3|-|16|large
TGTGCCACCAGCAGAGAGACAGTGAGCTCTGGAAACACCATATATTTT
CATSRETVSSGNTIYF
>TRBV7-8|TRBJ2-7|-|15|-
TGTGCCAGCAGCACCAGAGGGGGTACGGTGAGGGAGCAGTACTTC
CASSTRGGTVREQYF
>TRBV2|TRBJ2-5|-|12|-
TGTGCCAGCAAGGAGGGGACCGAGACCCAGTACTTC
CASKEGTETQYF
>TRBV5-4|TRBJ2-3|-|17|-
TGTGCCAGCAGCTCCCAACCGACAGGGACTAGCACAGATACGCAGTATTTT
CASSSQPTGTSTDTQYF
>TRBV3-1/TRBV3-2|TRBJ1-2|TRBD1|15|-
TGTGCCAGCAGCCAAGTAACAGGGGCCCTATATGGCTACACCTTC
CASSQVTGALYGYTF
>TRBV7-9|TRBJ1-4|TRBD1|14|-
TGTGCCAGCAGGTTGGGACAGGGAGATGAAAAACTGTTTTTT
CASRLGQGDEKLFF
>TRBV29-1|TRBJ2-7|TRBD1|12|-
TGCAGCGTTAGGGACAGCCTTACGACGCAGTACTTC
CSVRDSLTTQYF